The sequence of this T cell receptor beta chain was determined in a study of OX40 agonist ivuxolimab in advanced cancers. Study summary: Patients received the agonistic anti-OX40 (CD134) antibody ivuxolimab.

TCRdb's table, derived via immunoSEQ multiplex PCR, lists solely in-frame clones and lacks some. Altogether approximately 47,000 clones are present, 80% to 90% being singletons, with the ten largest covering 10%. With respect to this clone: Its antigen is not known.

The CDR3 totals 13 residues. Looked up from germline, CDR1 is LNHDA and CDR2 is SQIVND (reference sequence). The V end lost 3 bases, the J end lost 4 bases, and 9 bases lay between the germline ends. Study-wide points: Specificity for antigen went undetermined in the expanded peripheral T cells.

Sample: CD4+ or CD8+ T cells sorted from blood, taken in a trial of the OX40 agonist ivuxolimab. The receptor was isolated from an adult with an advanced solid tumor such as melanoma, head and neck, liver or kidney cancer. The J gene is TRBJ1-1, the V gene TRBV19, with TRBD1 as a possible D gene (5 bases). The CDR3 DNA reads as TGTGCCAGTAGTATTGGGGGGGGCACTGAAGCTTTCTTT. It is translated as CASSIGGGTEAFF.